These 24 T cell receptor beta chains originate from one sample sequenced in a study of blood T cell repertoires in COVID-19 (TCRdb year 2020). The receptor library was made with the immunoSEQ multiplex PCR assay. As stored in TCRdb, this immuneACCESS dataset retains in-frame rearrangements with V and J assigned. A fraction of the clones does not appear; measured against another copy, unresolved V genes explain less than half of the discrepancy, and the remainder lacks a known reason. Here the sample has around 260,000 clones; roughly nine tenths occur a single time. The top ten constitute roughly 0.96% of the sample. The specimen was peripheral blood. These receptor sequences come from a woman aged 35 to 49 who had recovered from COVID-19.

The genes are TRBV11-3 and TRBJ2-1; 8 positions agree with TRBD2. V shed 7 bases, J shed 7 bases, and the junction held 9 bases outside the gene matches. CDR3 length: 14 residues. The germline gives CDR1 SGHNT, CDR2 YENEEA. In DNA, the CDR3 is TGTGCCAGCACCCCCGGGACTAGGACAAATGAGCAGTTCTTC. It translates to CASTPGTRTNEQFF.

This clone has only a few counts. The V gene is TRBV19, the J gene TRBJ2-2; 16 bases are a match to TRBD2. Trimming cost V 4 bases and J 3 bases; bases outside gene matches: 8. The CDR3 extends over 19 amino acids. Germline CDR1 is LNHDA and CDR2 is SQIVND (reference sequence). This chain's CDR3 is CASSTHPGLAGGDTGELFF. The CDR3 region has the DNA TGTGCCAGTAGTACCCACCCGGGACTAGCGGGAGGGGACACCGGGGAGCTGTTTTTT.

The J gene is TRBJ1-1, the V gene TRBV28; 8 bases align to TRBD1. V lost 6 bases, J lost 4 bases, and 7 bases stayed unmatched. The germline CDR1 and CDR2 sequences are MDHEN and SYDVKM. This CDR3 contains 14 residues. The CDR3 DNA reads TGTGCCAGCAGAAATGGACAGGGTACCACTGAAGCTTTCTTT. Amino acids: CASRNGQGTTEAFF.

The V and J genes are TRBV5-1 and TRBJ1-1; 7 nucleotides match TRBD1. CDR1 is SGHRS, CDR2 YFSETQ, per germline. V shed 7 bases, J shed 5 bases, and the junction held 11 bases outside the gene matches. The CDR3 is made up of 14 amino acids. The CDR3 is CASSGGQEGTEAFF. CDR3 DNA sequence: TGCGCCAGCTCCGGCGGACAGGAGGGGACTGAAGCTTTCTTT.

The chain joins TRBV30 to TRBJ1-1; TRBD1 aligns across 9 bases. Germline CDR1 and CDR2: GTSNPN and SVGIG (reference sequence). CDR3 size: 14 residues. V shed 5 bases, J shed 4 bases, and the junction held 8 bases outside the gene matches. For the CDR3, the DNA is TGTGCCTGGGGTACAGGGGGCCGCGTCACTGAAGCTTTCTTT. It codes for CAWGTGGRVTEAFF.

Only one count was recorded for this clone. V usage is TRBV10-3 and J usage is TRBJ1-2, with a weak D call TRBD1 (6 bases). The CDR3 has 16 residues. The V end was cut by 0 bases, the J end by 3 bases, with 14 bases between. Looked up from germline, CDR1 is ENHRY and CDR2 is SYGVKD. CDR3 protein: CAISESSRGVDYGYTF. CDR3 DNA sequence: TGTGCCATCAGTGAGTCGTCCAGGGGAGTGGACTATGGCTACACCTTC.

The chain joins TRBV20-1 to TRBJ1-2; the D gene is possibly TRBD1 (5 bases). CDR3 length equals 11 residues. Germline-derived CDR1 and CDR2 are DFQATT and SNEGSKA (reference sequence). Trimming left V 7 bases short and J 8 bases short, with 14 bases between. The CDR3 reads CSVAGRSGYTF. In DNA form, the CDR3 reads TGCAGTGTAGCGGGGCGAAGCGGCTACACCTTC.

The V and J genes are TRBV2 and TRBJ2-7; 7 bases line up with TRBD1. CDR3 size: 11 residues. V shed 6 bases and J 6 bases; nucleotides not matched to a gene: 2. In germline, CDR1 is SNHLY, CDR2 FYNNEI. Here the CDR3 DNA reads TGTGCCAGCAGGAACAGGGGCGAGCAGTACTTC. Protein product: CASRNRGEQYF.

CDR3 in DNA: TGCAGCGCCCGTATTCAGGGACACGACGAGCAGTACTTC. Translated, it gives CSARIQGHDEQYF. The chain links TRBV29-1 to TRBJ2-7, with a possible D match to TRBD1 (6 bases). This CDR3 has 13 amino acids. In germline, CDR1 is SQVTM, CDR2 ANQGSEA. V was pared by 7 bases and J by 5 bases, with 18 bases between.

This clone was picked up a small number of times. The gene calls are TRBV11-1 and TRBJ2-1, with 8 bases lining up with TRBD1. CDR1 SGHAT and CDR2 FQDESV come from the germline V gene (reference sequence). Trimming cost V 5 bases and J 3 bases; bases outside gene matches: 9. The CDR3 runs 16 residues. The CDR3 is CASSPRGGQGYNEQFF. The CDR3 DNA is TGTGCCAGCAGCCCTAGGGGTGGACAGGGCTACAATGAGCAGTTCTTC.

The chain has TRBV6-5 and TRBJ2-2; a weak D match, TRBD1 (6 bases). With 6 bases removed from V and 1 base from J, the gap between germline ends came to 9 bases. Germline V CDR1 and CDR2: MNHEY, SVGAGI. The CDR3 length is 14 residues. This CDR3 reads CASRMGQNTGELFF. As DNA, the CDR3 is TGTGCCAGCAGGATGGGACAGAACACCGGGGAGCTGTTTTTT.

The CDR3 protein is CASSQEGHYNEQFF. The CDR3 DNA is TGTGCCAGCAGCCAAGAGGGACACTACAATGAGCAGTTCTTC. This rearrangement joins TRBV3-1 (or the pseudogene TRBV3-2) to TRBJ2-1; a weak D match, TRBD1 (6 bases). Germline lookup yields CDR1 LGHDT and CDR2 YNNKEL (reference sequence). The CDR3 runs to 14 residues. Trimming shortened V by 0 bases and J by 3 bases, and 6 bases separated the two germline ends.

V and J are TRBV10-3 and TRBJ2-1, with 8 bases lining up with TRBD1. Germline V gives CDR1 ENHRY, CDR2 SYGVKD. J was trimmed by 7 bases and V by 4 bases; bases with no gene match: 6. The length of the CDR3 is 14 residues. This CDR3 reads CAISVETGANEQFF. CDR3 bases: TGTGCCATCAGTGTTGAGACAGGGGCGAATGAGCAGTTCTTC.

The table lists this clone with a few counts. The genes are TRBV19 and TRBJ1-5, with D perhaps TRBD1 (6 bases). Trimming removed 5 bases at V and 0 bases at J, with 11 bases between. The CDR3 runs 15 residues. The germline V gene has CDR1 LNHDA and CDR2 SQIVND (reference sequence). CDR3 DNA sequence: TGTGCCAGTAGTTGGGACATATATAGCAATCAGCCCCAGCATTTT. The encoded protein is CASSWDIYSNQPQHF.

The V gene is TRBV7-9, the J gene TRBJ2-2, with D perhaps matching TRBD2 (5 bases). The CDR3 spans 14 residues. Germline V CDR1 and CDR2: SEHNR, FQNEAQ (reference sequence). Deletions cut 5 bases from V and 3 bases from J, with 10 bases between. CDR3 DNA sequence: TGTGCCAGCAGCCAGAGGGCGTACACCGGGGAGCTGTTTTTT. Encoded protein: CASSQRAYTGELFF.

The chain uses TRBV13 and TRBJ1-1, with TRBD1 as a possible D gene (5 bases). Germline V CDR1 and CDR2: PRHDT, FYEKMQ (reference sequence). V lost 3 bases and J 0 bases, leaving 5 bases between the germline ends. This CDR3 contains 13 residues. For the CDR3, the DNA is TGTGCCAGCAGCTTGACAGTGAACACTGAAGCTTTCTTT. Its protein product is CASSLTVNTEAFF.

The chain uses TRBV7-2 and TRBJ2-3; 11 positions match TRBD2. There are 17 residues in the CDR3. The junction had 11 bases not matched to a gene; V was cut back by 5 bases and J by 4 bases. CDR1 and CDR2 from the germline V gene are SGHTA and FQGNSA. CDR3 region: CASSLTSGRGQADTQYF. CDR3 coding DNA: TGTGCCAGCAGCCTTACTAGCGGGAGAGGGCAAGCAGATACGCAGTATTTT.

The J gene is TRBJ2-6, the V gene TRBV7-9; TRBD1 agrees at 8 bases. This CDR3 spans 18 amino acids. Germline V lookup: CDR1 SEHNR, CDR2 FQNEAQ (reference sequence). Losses at the gene ends were 1 base for V and 0 bases for J; bases not matched to a gene: 5. As DNA, the CDR3 is TGTGCCAGCAGCTTAGAACGGGACAGGTACTCTGGGGCCAACGTCCTGACTTTC. Residues: CASSLERDRYSGANVLTF.

The chain links TRBV6-5 to TRBJ2-5, with D possibly being TRBD2 (6 bases). CDR1 and CDR2 (germline): MNHEY, SVGAGI. The length of the CDR3 is 14 residues. The ends were cut back, 6 bases at V and 5 bases at J, with 16 bases in the middle. CDR3 residues: CASSPMGGSETQYF. DNA of the CDR3: TGTGCCAGCAGCCCGATGGGGGGAAGCGAGACCCAGTACTTC.

The chain uses TRBV9 and TRBJ2-3; tentative D call: TRBD1 (6 bases). There are 17 residues in the CDR3. From germline, CDR1 is SGDLS and CDR2 YYNGEE. V shed 4 bases and J shed 0 bases, with 18 bases lying between them. The CDR3 protein is CASSPRPTGASTDTQYF. DNA of the CDR3: TGTGCCAGCAGCCCCCGCCCGACAGGCGCTAGCACAGATACGCAGTATTTT.

The chain carries TRBV7-9 and TRBJ2-7; no clear D. Germline CDR1 SEHNR, CDR2 FQNEAQ (reference sequence). This CDR3 spans 14 amino acids. V gave up 0 bases and J gave up 6 bases, with 12 bases separating them. CDR3: CASSLANWSGEQYF. The DNA of the CDR3 is TGTGCCAGCAGCTTAGCGAACTGGTCCGGCGAGCAGTACTTC.

This CDR3 is CASSLAGGPSYEQYF. The CDR3 DNA reads as TGTGCCAGCAGCTTAGCGGGAGGTCCCTCCTACGAGCAGTACTTC. J is TRBJ2-7 and V is TRBV7-2; TRBD2 is a possible D gene (6 bases). V lost 0 bases, J lost 0 bases, and 9 bases lay in between. Per germline, CDR1 SGHTA and CDR2 FQGNSA. The CDR3 runs 15 residues.

The chain employs TRBV27 and TRBJ2-1; a possible D gene is TRBD2 (6 bases). Germline V gene data show CDR1 as MNHEY and CDR2 as SMNVEV (reference sequence). CDR3 size: 15 residues. The V end was cut by 5 bases, the J end by 0 bases, with 11 bases between. CDR3 in amino acids: CASSPAGSSYNEQFF. CDR3 DNA: TGTGCCAGCAGTCCGGCGGGGAGCTCCTACAATGAGCAGTTCTTC.

In this sample, this clone turned up once. The V call is TRBV4-1, the J call TRBJ2-6; tentatively, D is TRBD1 (5 bases). V was shortened by 0 bases and J by 2 bases, with 11 bases between the two germline ends. The CDR3 has 17 residues. Germline V gene sequence: CDR1 MGHRA, CDR2 YSYEKL. The CDR3 DNA reads TGCGCCAGCAGCCAAGAACTGGTAGGGGCTGGGGCCAACGTCCTGACTTTC. The encoded protein is CASSQELVGAGANVLTF.